This T cell receptor beta chain was identified during a study of blood T cell repertoires in COVID-19. Study-wide context: Sites in the United States, Italy and Spain provided acute and convalescent COVID-19 samples. T cells, B-cell-depleted T cells, or PBMCs supplied cDNA or gDNA.

Clones were read by immunoSEQ multiplex PCR, and TCRdb kept only the in-frame ones, dropping some. The sample carries approximately 130,000 clones, approximately 87% recorded once. This CDR3 is built from 14 residues. V shed 5 bases and J 7 bases; nucleotides not matched to a gene: 7. The germline CDR1 and CDR2 sequences are SEHNR and FQNEAQ (reference sequence). The chain combines TRBV7-9 with TRBJ1-2; the match to TRBD1 covers 10 bases. The sample consisted of peripheral blood. The sequence was collected from a woman in her 50s with acute or convalescent COVID-19. CDR3 residues: CASSARQGAGGYTF. For the CDR3, the DNA is TGTGCCAGCAGCGCGCGACAGGGGGCGGGTGGCTACACCTTC.